This T cell receptor beta chain is from a study of early T cells in non-severe SARS-CoV-2 infection. Study overall: Chains stayed unpaired after sequencing of bulk RNA from unsorted whole blood. Study conclusions and caveats: Reliance on VDJdb matching favored anti-spike CD8 responses; private and CD4 specificities were missed.

V lost 2 bases and J lost 2; bases outside the gene matches: 14. This CDR3 is 19 amino acids long. A remark on this clonotype: The antigen is unknown.

Individual cDNA molecules received unique molecular identifiers during library preparation. TCRdb processed the 5' RACE reads anew with MiXCR; each CDR3 protein has one entry. Among some 58,000 distinct CDR3 sequences listed, roughly 14% were seen once. The chain couples TRBV12-3 or TRBV12-4 to TRBJ2-5; 10 bases are shared with TRBD2. Sequencing used whole blood. The sequence derives from an adult who was a healthcare worker with PCR-confirmed SARS-CoV-2 infection or an uninfected control (not recorded which). CDR3 sequence (DNA): TGTGCCAGCAGTTTAAGGGTAAACCTAGCGGGGGAGCAACAAGAGACCCAGTACTTC. Translation: CASSLRVNLAGEQQETQYF.